The 17 T cell receptor beta chains listed next were all sequenced from one sample in a study of T cells in Graves' hyperthyroidism and ophthalmopathy. Authors of the study amplified TCR beta CDR3 regions from RNA transcripts. A first-round RT-PCR of the TCR CDR3 used the HTBI primer set. TCRdb re-called the multiplex PCR reads with MiXCR, one entry per CDR3 protein. The profile shows around 520,000 distinct CDR3 sequences, around 13% of them singletons. What was sequenced was blood. The source of these receptors is a woman in her thirties or forties with Graves' hyperthyroidism.

In this sample, this clonotype turned up many times. The chain has TRBV20-1 and TRBJ2-7; TRBD2 agrees at 8 bases. Germline V gives CDR1 DFQATT, CDR2 SNEGSKA (reference sequence). V lost 6 bases and J lost 5; bases outside the gene matches: 9. The CDR3 is 13 residues long. CDR3 sequence (DNA): TGCAGTGCCGTAGCGGGACCCCTTAACGAGCAGTACTTC. Its translation: CSAVAGPLNEQYF.

Ten or more counts support this clonotype. The chain has TRBV18 and TRBJ2-5; no clear D gene. Trimming left V 5 bases short and J 10 bases short, with 11 bases between. The CDR3 is 11 residues long. The germline CDR1 and CDR2 sequences are KGHSH and LQKENI. CDR3 DNA sequence: TGTGCCAGCTCAGGTTCTCAGGTCCAGTACTTC. Amino acid sequence: CASSGSQVQYF.

This clonotype has ten or more counts. The CDR3 spells CSARKLFPSSYNEQFF. CDR3 coding DNA: TGCAGTGCTAGGAAGTTGTTCCCCAGCTCCTACAATGAGCAGTTCTTC. This chain links TRBV20-1 with TRBJ2-1; D gene uncertain. Trimming left V 3 bases short and J 0 bases short, with 15 bases between. Germline assignment: CDR1 DFQATT and CDR2 SNEGSKA (reference sequence). The CDR3 runs to 16 residues.

This clonotype was counted only a few times. The chain recombines TRBV15 with TRBJ2-7, with 8 bases aligning to TRBD1. V lost 5 bases to trimming and J lost 3 bases; unmatched junction nucleotides: 3. CDR3 length: 13 amino acids. Germline V gene data show CDR1 as LNHNV and CDR2 as YYDKDF (reference sequence). The CDR3 sequence: CATSPDRGYEQYF. For the CDR3, the DNA is TGTGCCACCAGCCCAGACAGGGGCTACGAGCAGTACTTC.

The rearrangement uses TRBV5-6 and TRBJ1-2; the D is unclear. From germline, CDR1 is SGHDT and CDR2 YYEEEE. V was pared by 4 bases and J by 0 bases, with 16 bases between. CDR3 length equals 16 residues. CDR3 DNA: TGTGCCAGCAGCCCGGGCCCCGGTGAATCTAACTATGGCTACACCTTC. The encoded protein is CASSPGPGESNYGYTF. Variable domain in full (rest from reference TRBV5-6 and TRBJ1-2): DAGVTQSPTHLIKTRGQQVTLRCSPKSGHDTVSWYQQALGQGPQFIFQYYEEEERQRGNFPDRFSGHQFPNYSSELNVNALLLGDSALYLCASSPGPGESNYGYTFGSGTRLTVV.

This clonotype was found a few times. The chain links TRBV15 to TRBJ2-1, with a tentative D call TRBD1 (5 bases). V was cut by 4 bases and J by 8 bases, with 6 bases left in between. Germline V lookup: CDR1 LNHNV, CDR2 YYDKDF (reference sequence). CDR3 length: 11 amino acids. CDR3 sequence: CATSTGYEQFF. Here the CDR3 DNA reads TGTGCCACCAGCACAGGGTATGAGCAGTTCTTC.

The V and J genes are TRBV5-1 and TRBJ2-1, with D perhaps TRBD2 (5 bases). CDR1 and CDR2 (germline): SGHRS, YFSETQ. The CDR3 length is 15 residues. Trimming took 3 bases from V and 4 from J, leaving 14 bases between them. CDR3 protein: CASSSVRGKYNEQFF. CDR3 nucleotides: TGCGCCAGCAGCTCCGTTCGGGGAAAATACAATGAGCAGTTCTTC.

Ten or more counts support this clonotype. V usage is TRBV7-2 and J usage is TRBJ2-2; 10 bases agree with TRBD1. The CDR3 runs to 17 residues. V shed 5 bases, J shed 2 bases, and the junction held 8 bases outside the gene matches. Germline V gene data show CDR1 as SGHTA and CDR2 as FQGNSA. CDR3 DNA: TGTGCCAGCAGCCCACCGGGACAGGGGTTCAACACCGGGGAGCTGTTTTTT. Its translation is CASSPPGQGFNTGELFF.

This clonotype was counted ten times or more. This chain links TRBV3-1 with TRBJ1-1; 8 positions match TRBD1. The germline CDR1 and CDR2 sequences are LGHDT and YNNKEL (reference sequence). Trimming cost V 4 bases and J 3 bases; bases outside gene matches: 4. This CDR3 has 14 amino acids. CDR3 residues: CASSRSTGDTEAFF. Written as DNA, the CDR3 is TGTGCCAGCAGCCGCTCGACAGGGGACACTGAAGCTTTCTTT.

The genes are TRBV4-1 and TRBJ2-1, with 10 bases lining up with TRBD2. Germline-derived CDR1 and CDR2 are MGHRA and YSYEKL. After removal of 0 bases from V and 6 bases from J, the junction contained 5 bases not matched to a gene. CDR3 length: 16 residues. The CDR3 nucleotides read TGCGCCAGCAGCCAAGAGGCTAGCGGGAGATTCAATGAGCAGTTCTTC. Translating gives CASSQEASGRFNEQFF.

This clonotype was seen at least ten times. The chain has TRBV6-1 and TRBJ1-2; 9 bases map to TRBD1. The CDR3 is 16 amino acids. V lost 5 bases, J lost 3 bases, and 10 bases stayed unmatched. Germline V CDR1 and CDR2: MNHNS, SASEGT. CDR3 amino acids: CASSPIRDRVDYGYTF. CDR3 bases: TGTGCCAGCAGTCCTATCCGGGACAGGGTCGACTATGGCTACACCTTC.

Only a few counts were recorded for this clonotype. The CDR3 DNA is TGTGCCAGCAGCTTAGGCCGGACAGGGGGAGCAGATACGCAGTATTTT. Its protein product is CASSLGRTGGADTQYF. This chain connects TRBV7-3 to TRBJ2-3; 10 nucleotides agree with TRBD1. CDR3 length equals 16 residues. From germline, CDR1 is SGHTA and CDR2 FQGTGA. V lost 2 bases, J lost 4 bases, and 6 bases stayed unmatched.

This clonotype was found many times. The chain couples TRBV7-8 to TRBJ2-5; 7 positions agree with TRBD2. Unmatched junction bases numbered 3, after V lost 3 bases and J lost 2 bases. The germline gives CDR1 SGHVS, CDR2 FQNEAQ. CDR3 length: 14 amino acids. The CDR3 DNA follows: TGTGCCAGCAGCTTTAGCGGGTATCAAGAGACCCAGTACTTC. It encodes CASSFSGYQETQYF.

In its sample, this clonotype was seen a few times. The rearrangement uses TRBV7-9 and TRBJ1-1; D not resolved. Germline-derived CDR1 and CDR2 are SEHNR and FQNEAQ (reference sequence). The CDR3 extends over 14 amino acids. The V and J ends lost 3 bases and 3 bases respectively, with 11 bases between them. CDR3 sequence (DNA): TGTGCCAGCAGCTTCCCCCCGAGGGACACTGAAGCTTTCTTT. Translated: CASSFPPRDTEAFF.

This clonotype was counted a few times. The chain joins TRBV19 to TRBJ1-5; 7 bases are shared with TRBD1. Unmatched junction bases numbered 0, after V lost 0 bases and J lost 1 base. The V gene's germline CDR1 is LNHDA and CDR2 SQIVND (reference sequence). CDR3 size: 15 residues. CDR3 nucleotide sequence: TGTGCCAGTAGTATAGAACAGGGGAGCAATCAGCCCCAGCATTTT. It translates to CASSIEQGSNQPQHF.

This clonotype was observed many times. V and J are TRBV5-1 and TRBJ2-1; 8 nucleotides agree with TRBD2. V lost 2 bases, J lost 5 bases, and 3 bases stayed unmatched. From germline, CDR1 is SGHRS and CDR2 YFSETQ. The CDR3 consists of 14 residues. CDR3 residues: CASSLKRENNEQFF. The DNA for the CDR3 is TGCGCCAGCAGCTTAAAGCGGGAGAACAATGAGCAGTTCTTC.

This clonotype was detected only a few times. This chain links TRBV9 with TRBJ1-3; D might be TRBD1 (5 bases). Germline V CDR1 and CDR2: SGDLS, YYNGEE. The V end was cut by 4 bases, the J end by 2 bases, with 10 bases between. The length of the CDR3 is 14 residues. CDR3 residues: CASSSQVTGNTIYF. As DNA, the CDR3 is TGTGCCAGCAGCTCACAGGTCACTGGAAACACCATATATTTT. Full variable domain (rest looked up from reference TRBV9 and TRBJ1-3): DSGVTQTPKHLITATGQRVTLRCSPRSGDLSVYWYQQSLDQGLQFLIQYYNGEERAKGNILERFSAQQFPDLHSELNLSSLELGDSALYFCASSSQVTGNTIYFGEGSWLTVV.